This entry describes one T cell receptor (beta chain). Its antigen is unknown. At one boundary the junction diverges from the germline segment, which might be a read error. From the cysteine through the phenylalanine, the CDR3 covers 15 amino acids. The read is trimmed to its CDR3 DNA, 45 bases read in frame from base 1. From a lookup of the germline V gene (reference sequence), CDR1 and CDR2 are DFQATT and SNEGSKA. In the ophthalmopathy patients, disease was moderately to severely active, with a Clinical Activity Score of 3 or more, a NOSPECS grade of 4 or more, and a duration of less than 3 months. Patients with uncontrolled infections, other autoimmune diseases, pregnancy or lactation were excluded. Diagnoses were based on clinical symptoms, serum thyroxine and TRAb, thyroid ultrasound and orbital computed tomography. PBMCs were separated from 10 ml of fresh peripheral blood using Ficoll-Paque density gradient centrifugation. Trizol reagent was used to extract total RNA, and RNA quality was then checked on an Agilent 2100 Bioanalyzer.

The sample comes from a study of T cells in Graves' hyperthyroidism and ophthalmopathy (dated 2019 in TCRdb). In the study overall: Peripheral blood samples were taken at initial diagnosis, before any treatment was given. In about six Graves' hyperthyroidism patients, the study also compared T-cell repertoires from thyroid tissue with T-cell repertoires from blood. The roughly 100 discovery patients were randomly divided into training and test sets at a 7:3 ratio. According to the paper, TCR Vbeta CDR3 sequencing was carried out on roughly 130 peripheral blood samples, which came from approximately 43 ophthalmopathy, roughly 75 hyperthyroidism and about 17 progressor patients. Prospective prediction of ophthalmopathy was tested in an independent validation cohort of about 19 hyperthyroidism patients and roughly 16 patients who later progressed to ophthalmopathy. Once sampling was done, hyperthyroidism patients were given methimazole at a starting dose of 30 mg daily, whereas ophthalmopathy patients were given high-dose intravenous methylprednisolone. To identify TCR V-J signatures that set the groups apart, the researchers used a discovery cohort of 100 patients, made up of around 40 with Graves' ophthalmopathy and 57 with stable Graves' hyperthyroidism. What the authors observed across the whole study: In validation, the model predicted progression to ophthalmopathy a median of 6.5 months before onset, with around 70% sensitivity and around 76% specificity. Blood samples also contained most of the expanded thyroid clonotypes (frequency above 0.001), which suggests that blood repertoires may reflect thyroid immune responses. In cross-validation, a model built on a 13 V-J signature told ophthalmopathy apart from stable hyperthyroidism with under 90% sensitivity and about 81% specificity, and in testing the same model reached 80%/75%. No statistical method was used to set the sample size in advance, and investigators knew the group allocation.

TCR beta CDR3 regions were amplified from RNA transcripts. The first round of RT-PCR for the TCR CDR3 was performed with the HTBI primer set and the Qiagen OneStep RT-PCR kit. Libraries were constructed in a second round of multiplex PCR, after which size selection and purification were carried out. The libraries were sequenced on an Illumina HiSeq2000 using paired-end 100 bp reads. For the original study's pipeline: SOAPnuke was used to process the raw data, removing reads that contained adapters or uncalled bases, had a mean Phred below 15, or lacked an exact match to the constant primer or identifier. High-quality paired reads were merged using COPE v1.2.5, and each unique nucleotide sequence was defined as a clonotype. MiTCR v1.1 was used to align clonotypes to the IMGT TRBV, TRBD and TRBJ reference segments. Only V-J combinations with frequency above 0.0001, covering about 99% of repertoires, were analysed. The TCS score was defined as F50 (clonal expansion) divided by E x V (chaos), with BLOSUM62-based TCRdist calculated between CDR3 peptides within each V-J. Welch's t-statistics and random forest reduced fewer than 550 V-J features to 10 to 15, which were used in a naive Bayes classifier (R e1071). In TCRdb, the public reads were trimmed at Q25 with fastp and aligned with MiXCR, with productive beta chains retained. Entries that share a CDR3 protein sequence are merged under the most common genes and DNA. The authors' filters were not applied to this entry. The sample includes over 400,000 distinct CDR3 sequences, with roughly 15% observed a single time. Approximately 13% of the sample rests with the top ten.

The sequence joins TRBV20-1 to TRBJ2-5; the junction holds 9 bases that match TRBD2. The clonotype originates from a man aged 18 to 30 with Graves' ophthalmopathy. Material: blood. Read as DNA, the sequence is TGCAGTGCTAGAGAAATGCGGGGGGGCCTTGAGACCCAGTGCTTC. It translates as CSAREMRGGLETQCF.